The clone carrying this TCR beta chain was observed a few times. Authors' analysis steps: Nucleated cell counts were estimated from reference gene primer amplification. Repertoires were generated with immunoSEQ multiplex PCR, while TCRdb's copy carries only in-frame clones and drops some. V, J and clone size were drawn from that table, and D and trimming were deduced from the DNA. This table has roughly 300,000 clones, about 85% appearing once. The data are from a study of blood T cell repertoires in COVID-19. Across the whole study: Both acute and convalescent COVID-19 samples were obtained from the United States, Italy and Spain.

Per the germline V gene, CDR1 is MGHRA and CDR2 is YSYEKL. The CDR3 runs 14 residues. V shed 5 bases and J shed 4 bases, with 11 bases lying between them. Sequenced input: PBMCs or T cells enriched from blood (not recorded which). The sequence derives from a woman between 50 and 59 years old who had recovered from COVID-19. This chain joins TRBV4-1 and TRBJ2-2, with D maybe TRBD2 (6 bases). The CDR3, as DNA: TGCGCCAGCAGCAACCCCGGGGGCACCGGGGAGCTGTTTTTT. Protein product: CASSNPGGTGELFF.